The following is a T cell receptor (beta chain) sequence with its context. The protocol was immunoSEQ multiplex PCR, while the TCRdb copy is restricted to in-frame clones and leaves out a portion. The sample lists 140,000 to 150,000 clones, approximately 84% seen once, with about two fifths in the top ten. This sample was included in a study of blood T cell repertoires in COVID-19. Germline lookup yields CDR1 LNHDA and CDR2 SQIVND (reference sequence). This CDR3 is built from 14 residues. Trimming stripped 3 bases from V and 4 bases from J, with 12 bases between. This chain joins TRBV19 and TRBJ1-1; no clear D. This sequence was found in a human donor in a cohort sampled during active COVID-19. The sample consisted of peripheral blood. CDR3 region: CASSIGGIGTEAFF. The CDR3 DNA reads TGTGCCAGTAGTATTGGAGGGATTGGCACTGAAGCTTTCTTT.